This passage covers 31 T cell receptor beta chains from one sample sequenced in a study of Ad26.COV2.S vaccination and SARS-CoV-2 variants. Indicated treatment: around 19 received Ad26.COV2.S at low or high dose, single or two shots; 5 received placebo; per-sample allocation not given. After the first vaccine or placebo injection, samples were drawn on day 63. Repertoires were generated with immunoSEQ multiplex PCR, while TCRdb's copy carries only in-frame clones and drops some. Counted here are roughly 250,000 clones, 70% to 90% occurring once; the ten biggest clones make up 2.9%. Source: peripheral blood, taken in a trial of Ad26.COV2.S vaccine versus placebo. Source of these receptors: a person between 18 and 65 years old who received the Ad26.COV2.S COVID-19 vaccine or a placebo.

The chain is built from TRBV11-2 and TRBJ1-1; 7 bases fit TRBD1. Per the germline V gene, CDR1 is SGHAT and CDR2 is FQNNGV. The CDR3 length is 17 residues. V trimming: 4 bases; J trimming: 0 bases; junction bases outside the gene matches: 11. CDR3 nucleotide sequence: TGTGCCAGCAGCTACAACCTAGGGACAGTTATGAACACTGAAGCTTTCTTT. Amino acids: CASSYNLGTVMNTEAFF.

Concerning this clone itself: Additional DNA sequences in this sample encode the identical CDR3. The chain couples TRBV9 to TRBJ1-5; D remains ambiguous. Trimming cost V 3 bases and J 0 bases, with 4 bases left between them. Germline values: CDR1 SGDLS, CDR2 YYNGEE. The length of the CDR3 is 13 residues. The CDR3 sequence is CASSEHSNQPQHF. CDR3 in DNA: TGTGCCAGCAGCGAGCATAGCAATCAGCCCCAGCATTTT.

As for this clone: At one end, the junction sequence differs from germline, possibly due to a read error. This chain uses TRBV6-2 or TRBV6-3 with TRBJ1-5, with 12 bases that match TRBD1. Germline lookup yields CDR1 MNHEY and CDR2 SVGEGT. CDR3 length equals 15 residues. The CDR3 here is CASSTGTGGNQPQHF. CDR3 in DNA: TGTGCCAGCAGCACCGGGACAGGGGGCAACCAGCCCCAGCATTTT.

This clone was observed once. The gene calls are TRBV20-1 and TRBJ2-1; unclear D gene. The CDR3 consists of 10 residues. Germline V CDR1 and CDR2: DFQATT, SNEGSKA (reference sequence). Between the trimmed V and J ends, which lost 3 bases and 8 bases, there was a span of 5 bases. The CDR3 sequence: CSARLHEQFF. CDR3 sequence (DNA): TGCAGTGCTAGGCTCCATGAGCAGTTCTTC.

This sequence joins TRBV2 and TRBJ1-2, with D perhaps TRBD1 (5 bases). CDR1 is SNHLY, CDR2 FYNNEI, per germline. V lost 4 bases to trimming and J lost 7 bases, with 13 bases between them. The CDR3 is 13 amino acids. CDR3 in amino acids: CASSVVGRGGYTF. In nucleotides, the CDR3 is TGTGCCAGCAGTGTAGTTGGGAGGGGTGGCTACACCTTC.

V and J are TRBV6-6 and TRBJ1-5; perhaps TRBD1 as D (6 bases). The germline gives CDR1 MNHNY, CDR2 SVGAGI (reference sequence). This CDR3 has 15 residues. Between the trimmed V and J ends, which lost 6 bases and 1 base, there was a span of 13 bases. The CDR3 is CASSRLGASNQPQHF. The CDR3 DNA reads TGTGCCAGCAGCCGCCTGGGGGCCAGCAATCAGCCCCAGCATTTT.

V and J are TRBV27 and TRBJ1-5, with D possibly being TRBD1 (5 bases). The CDR3 consists of 13 residues. Deletions cut 3 bases from V and 4 bases from J, with 7 bases between. Germline loops: CDR1 MNHEY, CDR2 SMNVEV (reference sequence). This chain's CDR3 is CASSFGGNQPQHF. Written as DNA, the CDR3 is TGTGCCAGCAGTTTTGGGGGAAATCAGCCCCAGCATTTT.

In this sample, this clone turned up a few times. The genes are TRBV7-3 and TRBJ2-3; D possibly uses TRBD1 or TRBD2 (5 bases each). With 4 bases removed from V and 2 bases from J, the gap between germline ends came to 10 bases. Germline V gives CDR1 SGHTA, CDR2 FQGTGA. The CDR3 contains 14 residues. CDR3 in DNA: TGTGCCAGCAGCTCCGGGGCCCCCACAGATACGCAGTATTTT. Translated, it gives CASSSGAPTDTQYF.

The V call is TRBV24-1, the J call TRBJ2-5; D may correspond to TRBD1 or TRBD2 (7 bases each). The V gene lost 1 base and the J gene lost 4 bases, with 15 bases spanning the gap. The CDR3 sequence is 16 residues long. The germline V gene encodes CDR1 KGHDR and CDR2 SFDVKD. The CDR3 nucleotides are TGTGCCACCAGTGATTTACGACAGGGCGGGAGAGAGACCCAGTACTTC. It is translated as CATSDLRQGGRETQYF.

The CDR3 reads CATRQGRGETQYF. Here the CDR3 DNA reads TGTGCCACCAGACAGGGACGGGGGGAGACCCAGTACTTC. The chain joins TRBV10-3 to TRBJ2-5; possible D gene TRBD1, 7 bases. V shed 10 bases and J shed 5 bases, with 17 bases lying between them. Germline assignment: CDR1 ENHRY and CDR2 SYGVKD. The CDR3 spans 13 residues.

The chain is built from TRBV7-6 and TRBJ1-6; D is ambiguous. Germline assignment: CDR1 SGHVS and CDR2 FNYEAQ. The CDR3 contains 16 residues. V was cut by 4 bases and J by 6 bases, with 16 bases left in between. The CDR3, as DNA: TGTGCCAGCAGCTCAGCCGGGGAACAAAGTAATTCACCCCTCCACTTT. It encodes CASSSAGEQSNSPLHF.

The rearrangement links TRBV6-2 or TRBV6-3 to TRBJ2-7; 14 nucleotides agree with TRBD2. The CDR3 runs to 15 residues. V lost 5 bases, J lost 2 bases, and 2 bases stayed unmatched. Germline CDR1 MNHEY, CDR2 SVGEGT. CDR3 in amino acids: CASSTGLAGAYEQYV. The DNA for the CDR3 is TGTGCCAGCAGTACGGGACTAGCGGGGGCCTACGAGCAGTACGTC.

V is TRBV5-4 and J is TRBJ1-1; a possible D gene is TRBD1 (5 bases). V was shortened by 1 base and J by 0 bases, with 7 bases between the two germline ends. This CDR3 has 14 amino acids. Germline-derived CDR1 and CDR2 are SGHNT and YYREEE (reference sequence). The CDR3 nucleotides are TGTGCCAGCAGCTTGAAAGGGGTGAACACTGAAGCTTTCTTT. As protein: CASSLKGVNTEAFF.

This CDR3 reads CASSLGPGRETQYF. CDR3 in DNA: TGTGCCAGCAGCTTAGGGCCGGGAAGGGAGACCCAGTACTTC. The chain recombines TRBV7-2 with TRBJ2-5, with D possibly matching TRBD2 (5 bases). Trimming removed 1 base from V and 5 bases from J, with 11 bases in between. This CDR3 has 14 residues. Germline V gene sequence: CDR1 SGHTA, CDR2 FQGNSA. Full variable domain (missing parts from reference TRBV7-2 and TRBJ2-5): GAGVSQSPSNKVTEKGKDVELRCDPISGHTALYWYRQSLGQGLEFLIYFQGNSAPDKSGLPSDRFSAERTGGSVSTLTIQRTQQEDSAVYLCASSLGPGRETQYFGPGTRLLVL.

The gene calls are TRBV19 and TRBJ2-1, with 9 bases that match TRBD2. The CDR3 contains 14 residues. Germline CDR1 LNHDA, CDR2 SQIVND (reference sequence). With 7 bases clipped from V and 7 bases from J, the junction kept 8 bases outside the gene matches. The CDR3 coding sequence is TGTGCCAGTATGGTAGCGGGGGTACTGAATGAGCAGTTCTTC. This translates into CASMVAGVLNEQFF.

The chain recombines TRBV4-2 with TRBJ1-4; D is uncertain. There are 15 residues in the CDR3. Germline CDR1 reads LGHNA; CDR2 reads YNFKEQ. The V end was cut by 1 base, the J end by 8 bases, with 14 bases between. CDR3: CASSQGLPGSEKLFF. The CDR3, as DNA: TGTGCCAGCAGCCAAGGTCTCCCCGGTAGCGAAAAACTGTTTTTT.

The J gene is TRBJ2-5, the V gene TRBV9, with 10 bases aligning to TRBD2. The trim removed 4 bases at V and 1 base at J, leaving 7 bases unmatched. CDR1 SGDLS and CDR2 YYNGEE come from the germline V gene. This CDR3 spans 16 amino acids. The DNA for the CDR3 is TGTGCCAGCAGCCTCGGGGTAGCGGGGGGCCAAGAGACCCAGTACTTC. Encoded protein: CASSLGVAGGQETQYF. The variable domain in full, with the rest retrieved from reference TRBV9 and TRBJ2-5, is DSGVTQTPKHLITATGQRVTLRCSPRSGDLSVYWYQQSLDQGLQFLIQYYNGEERAKGNILERFSAQQFPDLHSELNLSSLELGDSALYFCASSLGVAGGQETQYFGPGTRLLVL.

The chain recombines TRBV6-6 with TRBJ2-2; the match to TRBD2 covers 7 bases. J lost 6 bases, V lost 6 bases, and 1 base had no gene match. The CDR3 consists of 12 residues. Germline CDR1 MNHNY, CDR2 SVGAGI (reference sequence). The CDR3 DNA sequence: TGTGCCAGCAGGCTAGCGGCCGGGGAGCTGTTTTTT. This codes for CASRLAAGELFF.

As regards this clone: Other DNA sequences in the sample encode the same CDR3. The rearrangement joins TRBV5-6 to TRBJ1-3; D remains ambiguous. This CDR3 has 12 residues. V was shortened by 2 bases and J by 4 bases, with 4 bases between the two germline ends. CDR1 is SGHDT and CDR2 is YYEEEE in the germline V gene. CDR3 loop: CASSLQGNTIYF. In nucleotides, the CDR3 is TGTGCCAGCAGCTTACAGGGAAACACCATATATTTT.

The CDR3 DNA follows: TGCGCCAGCAGCTTAAAAAGCTCCGGGAGCACTGAAGCTTTCTTT. Its protein is CASSLKSSGSTEAFF. This chain links TRBV5-1 with TRBJ1-1, with D unclear. The CDR3 has 15 residues. V was cut by 2 bases and J by 4 bases, with 15 bases left in between. Germline values: CDR1 SGHRS, CDR2 YFSETQ.

This chain connects TRBV19 to TRBJ2-7; TRBD1 matches at 8 bases. Germline-derived CDR1 and CDR2 are LNHDA and SQIVND (reference sequence). This CDR3 is 14 amino acids long. With V trimmed by 3 bases and J by 2 bases, 3 bases remained unmatched. This CDR3 reads CASSIGTGPYEQYF. CDR3 bases: TGTGCCAGTAGTATCGGGACAGGACCCTACGAGCAGTACTTC. Drawing the rest from reference TRBV19 and TRBJ2-7, the complete variable domain is DGGITQSPKYLFRKEGQNVTLSCEQNLNHDAMYWYRQDPGQGLRLIYYSQIVNDFQKGDIAEGYSVSREKKESFPLTVTSAQKNPTAFYLCASSIGTGPYEQYFGPGTRLTVT.

The genes are TRBV14 and TRBJ1-5, with TRBD1 matching 7 bases. The CDR3 has 14 amino acids. With 4 bases clipped from V and 7 bases from J, the junction kept 7 bases outside the gene matches. Germline V gene data show CDR1 as SGHDN and CDR2 as FVKESK. The chain's CDR3 is CASSPTGAPQPQHF. The CDR3 DNA follows: TGTGCCAGCAGCCCCACAGGGGCCCCGCAGCCCCAGCATTTT. The variable domain in full, completed from reference TRBV14 and TRBJ1-5, reads EAGVTQFPSHSVIEKGQTVTLRCDPISGHDNLYWYRRVMGKEIKFLLHFVKESKQDESGMPNNRFLAERTGGTYSTLKVQPAELEDSGVYFCASSPTGAPQPQHFGDGTRLSIL.

This clone appeared once. The chain has TRBV7-3 and TRBJ2-2, with TRBD1 matching 7 bases. Germline V gene data show CDR1 as SGHTA and CDR2 as FQGTGA. V dropped 2 bases and J dropped 6; count of bases not matched to a gene: 12. The CDR3 covers 17 residues. DNA of the CDR3: TGTGCCAGCAGCTTAGAAGGGGGCGGACTTAACCCCGGGGAGCTGTTTTTT. Protein: CASSLEGGGLNPGELFF.

V and J are TRBV6-2 or TRBV6-3 and TRBJ2-7, with 11 bases that match TRBD1. Losses at the gene ends were 2 bases for V and 0 bases for J; bases not matched to a gene: 0. Germline V gene lookup returns CDR1 MNHEY and CDR2 SVGEGT. This CDR3 comprises 15 residues. As DNA, the CDR3 is TGTGCCAGCAGTTACGGGACAGGGGGCTCCTACGAGCAGTACTTC. Protein: CASSYGTGGSYEQYF.

A remark on this clone: One junction end disagrees with the germline gene, perhaps due to a read error. The chain has TRBV3-1 (or the pseudogene TRBV3-2) and TRBJ2-7, with 9 bases fitting TRBD1. Looked up from germline, CDR1 is LGHDT and CDR2 is YNNKEL (reference sequence). The CDR3 extends over 15 amino acids. The chain's CDR3 is CVSSQDWGQGEEQYF. In DNA, the CDR3 is TGTGTCAGCAGCCAAGATTGGGGACAGGGAGAAGAGCAGTACTTC.

The genes are TRBV6-2 or TRBV6-3 and TRBJ1-2; TRBD1 is a possible D gene (6 bases). This CDR3 has 12 residues. V was cut by 2 bases and J by 7 bases, with 8 bases left in between. Looked up from germline, CDR1 is MNHEY and CDR2 is SVGEGT. This CDR3 is CASSYGGLGYTF. The CDR3 DNA sequence: TGTGCCAGCAGTTACGGGGGGCTTGGCTACACCTTC.

This clone was seen many times. This chain joins TRBV6-5 and TRBJ1-5, with D hard to call. The germline V gene has CDR1 MNHEY and CDR2 SVGAGI. This CDR3 contains 14 residues. V lost 4 bases to trimming and J lost 1 base, with 8 bases between them. The CDR3, as DNA: TGTGCCAGCAGTTCGACGGGAAGCAATCAGCCCCAGCATTTT. Translating it yields CASSSTGSNQPQHF.

The chain couples TRBV30 to TRBJ2-1; D is perhaps TRBD1 (5 bases). There are 16 residues in the CDR3. The V end was cut by 0 bases, the J end by 8 bases, with 20 bases between. The germline V gene encodes CDR1 GTSNPN and CDR2 SVGIG (reference sequence). CDR3 protein: CAWSVHGPARGDEQFF. The CDR3 DNA is TGTGCCTGGAGTGTTCATGGGCCAGCTAGGGGCGATGAGCAGTTCTTC. Using reference TRBV30 and TRBJ2-1 for the parts outside the CDR3, the full variable domain is SQTIHQWPATLVQPVGSPLSLECTVEGTSNPNLYWYRQAAGRGLQLLFYSVGIGQISSEVPQNLSASRPQDRQFILSSKKLLLSDSGFYLCAWSVHGPARGDEQFFGPGTRLTVL.

The CDR3 loop is CASSEYGGGRIYNEQFF. The CDR3 region has the DNA TGTGCCAGCAGTGAATATGGGGGGGGCAGAATTTACAATGAGCAGTTCTTC. J is TRBJ2-1 and V is TRBV25-1, with TRBD2 as a possible D gene (7 bases). Germline-derived CDR1 and CDR2 are MGHDK and SYGVNS. V was shortened by 0 bases and J by 4 bases, with 16 bases between the two germline ends. The CDR3 runs 17 residues. The full variable domain, completed using reference TRBV25-1 and TRBJ2-1, is EADIYQTPRYLVIGTGKKITLECSQTMGHDKMYWYQQDPGMELHLIHYSYGVNSTEKGDLSSESTVSRIRTEHFPLTLESARPSHTSQYLCASSEYGGGRIYNEQFFGPGTRLTVL.

The chain employs TRBV4-1 and TRBJ1-5, with D perhaps matching TRBD1 (5 bases). V was pared by 1 base and J by 3 bases, with 10 bases between. Germline V gene lookup returns CDR1 MGHRA and CDR2 YSYEKL. CDR3 length: 15 residues. CDR3 residues: CASSQGQGPNQPQHF. The CDR3 nucleotides read TGCGCCAGCAGCCAAGGGCAGGGCCCCAATCAGCCCCAGCATTTT.

This chain joins TRBV10-3 and TRBJ1-6; 8 positions agree with TRBD1. Germline CDR1 and CDR2: ENHRY and SYGVKD. This CDR3 comprises 13 residues. The CDR3 nucleotides read TGTGCGCACGCCAGGGGGCTTGATTCACCCCTCCACTTT. Translation gives CAHARGLDSPLHF.